This T cell receptor (beta chain) was identified in a study of blood T cells in healthy people across ages. The CDR3 extends over 16 amino acids. The J segment lost 5 bases and the V segment lost 5 bases, leaving 12 bases of the junction unmatched. Only a few counts were recorded for this clonotype. The total RNA that was extracted per sample amounted to at least 5 micrograms. The use of a sample-barcoded 5' primer and a J-beta primer mix characterized a second PCR of about 6 to 11 cycles. Each CDR3 protein is one row after TCRdb ran MiXCR on the 5' RACE reads. The data hold 750,000 to 950,000 distinct CDR3 sequences, with just under 30% observed a single time. These data are also associated with another study on T cells of mothers and their children.

Sequencing used blood. This TCR was recovered from a woman aged 40 to 50 in good health. The chain joins TRBV12-3 or TRBV12-4 to TRBJ2-3; 8 bases align to TRBD2. As DNA, the CDR3 is TGTGCCAGCAGTCCCGGCAAGCGGGGGCCCGAAGATACGCAGTATTTT. This encodes CASSPGKRGPEDTQYF.